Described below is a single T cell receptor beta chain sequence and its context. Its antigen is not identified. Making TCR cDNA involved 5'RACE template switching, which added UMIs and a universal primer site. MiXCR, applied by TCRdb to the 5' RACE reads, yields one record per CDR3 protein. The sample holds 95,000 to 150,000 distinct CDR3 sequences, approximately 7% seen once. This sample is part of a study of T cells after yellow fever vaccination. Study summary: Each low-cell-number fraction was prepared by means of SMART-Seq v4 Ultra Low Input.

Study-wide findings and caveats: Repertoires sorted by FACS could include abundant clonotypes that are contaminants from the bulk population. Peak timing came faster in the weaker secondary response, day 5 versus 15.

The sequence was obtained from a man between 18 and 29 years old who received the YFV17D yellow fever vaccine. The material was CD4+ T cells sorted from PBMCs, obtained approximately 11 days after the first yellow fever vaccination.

CDR3 protein: CASSPGTGIRLRGYTF. CDR3 in DNA: TGTGCCAGCAGTCCAGGGACAGGGATTCGGCTCAGGGGCTACACCTTC. The chain recombines TRBV12-3 or TRBV12-4 with TRBJ1-2; TRBD1 agrees at 9 bases. This CDR3 is 16 amino acids long. V gave up 5 bases and J gave up 8 bases; unmatched junction bases: 15.